A selection of T cell receptor beta chains follows, all from one sample in a study of T cells expressing NK-cell markers. TCRdb re-called the 5' RACE reads; every CDR3 protein appears as one record, without DNA. The listing contains 440,000 or so distinct CDR3 sequences. Material for sequencing was blood T cells: a sorted CD56 or NKG2C T cell subset, CD4+ or CD8+ T cells, or bulk PBMC T cells (not recorded which). The receptors shown here come from a woman aged 18 to 75 in good health. CDR3s include the opening cysteine and the closing phenylalanine or tryptophan.

j_gene | v_gene | CDR3aa
TRBJ2-1 | TRBV7-3 | CASTTTPSNEQFF
TRBJ2-4 | TRBV6-2/TRBV6-3 | CASSPDSTEPKNIQYF
TRBJ2-5 | TRBV9 | CASSGDRGPQETQYF
TRBJ1-6 | TRBV15 | CATSRDRYNSPLHF
TRBJ2-5 | TRBV6-5 | CASSYFGTLRETQYF
TRBJ1-2 | TRBV7-8 | CASSARDRDNYGYTF
TRBJ2-3 | TRBV6-2/TRBV6-3 | CASSSSLRGDARRTQYF
TRBJ2-7 | TRBV5-1 | CASSLGDNYEQYF
TRBJ2-7 | TRBV28 | CASSLHPGQGSSYEQYF
TRBJ1-2 | TRBV12-3/TRBV12-4 | CASSARDTSSGYGYTF
TRBJ2-3 | TRBV15 | CATSRDRLSTDTQYF
TRBJ2-1 | TRBV24-1 | CATSDWAANEQFF
TRBJ2-2 | TRBV4-2 | CASSQELAGLNTGELFF
TRBJ2-1 | TRBV7-8 | CASSLPSGDEQFF
TRBJ1-1 | TRBV5-1 | CASSPGSLNSEAFF
TRBJ2-2 | TRBV5-1 | CASSWTGQGADTGELFF